A single sample gave rise to the 2 T cell receptor beta chains below, sequenced in a study of identical twins' blood T cells. TCRdb reprocessed the 5' RACE reads via MiXCR and lists one record per CDR3 protein. This table has 350,000 to 400,000 distinct CDR3 sequences, around 30% appearing once. Sample: PBMCs. The receptors here all came from a woman between 18 and 50 years old in good health.

This clonotype was seen just once. The CDR3 spells CASSALGGSGELFF. The CDR3 nucleotides are TGTGCCAGCAGCGCACTTGGGGGTAGCGGGGAGCTGTTTTTT. This sequence joins TRBV7-3 and TRBJ2-2; the D gene could be TRBD1 or TRBD2 (5 bases each). Germline lookup yields CDR1 SGHTA and CDR2 FQGTGA. The CDR3 runs 14 residues. The germline V and J ends were trimmed by 5 bases and 7 bases, with 14 bases remaining between them. Looking up the rest from reference TRBV7-3 and TRBJ2-2 gives the full variable domain: GAGVSQTPSNKVTEKGKYVELRCDPISGHTALYWYRQSLGQGPEFLIYFQGTGAADDSGLPNDRFFAVRPEGSVSTLKIQRTERGDSAVYLCASSALGGSGELFFGEGSRLTVL.

The CDR3 reads CASSTDPGGDEKLFF. For the CDR3, the DNA is TGTGCCAGCAGTACCGACCCGGGGGGCGATGAAAAACTGTTTTTT. The rearrangement links TRBV27 to TRBJ1-4; perhaps TRBD1 as D (6 bases). The CDR3 is 15 amino acids. The V gene lost 5 bases and the J gene lost 6 bases, with 16 bases spanning the gap. Looked up from germline, CDR1 is MNHEY and CDR2 is SMNVEV (reference sequence).